These T cell receptor beta chains were read from a single sample in a study of blood T cell repertoires in COVID-19. Profiled with immunoSEQ multiplex PCR; TCRdb holds only in-frame clones, not every one. The table has about 270,000 clones, 88% seen once. Input material: PBMCs or T cells enriched from blood (not recorded which). The source is a woman in her sixties or seventies in a cohort exposed to, infected with or recovered from COVID-19 (not recorded which). The CDR3 runs from the conserved cysteine through the conserved F or W. Fields, in order: J gene, D gene, V gene, clone size, CDR3 DNA, CDR3 protein. D genes are given only for firm matches. Not every row has a clone size; where given, it reads once, few, many or a size class.

TRBJ1-1	TRBD1	TRBV19	.	TGTGCCAGTACCGGGACAGTGAACACTGAAGCTTTCTTT	CASTGTVNTEAFF
TRBJ2-7	TRBD1	TRBV10-3	.	TGTGCCATCAGCCCCAATAGGGGACAGTCCTACGAGCAGTACTTC	CAISPNRGQSYEQYF
TRBJ2-2	TRBD2	TRBV5-1	.	TGCGCCAGCAGCTTGATTGCGGGAGGGGCCGGGGAGCTGTTTTTT	CASSLIAGGAGELFF
TRBJ2-4	TRBD2	TRBV9	.	TGTGCCAGCAGCGAAGGATCCGGGGGGTTGGCCAAAAACATTCAGTACTTC	CASSEGSGGLAKNIQYF
TRBJ1-2	TRBD1	TRBV28	.	TGTGCCAGCAGTTTTATTGTCGGGGGACAGGGTTATGGCTACACCTTC	CASSFIVGGQGYGYTF
TRBJ2-2	.	TRBV10-1	.	TGCGCCAGCAGTGAGTCGAGCTCTGGGGAGCTGTTTTTT	CASSESSSGELFF
TRBJ2-2	TRBD2	TRBV4-2	.	TGTGCCAGCAGCCCAGGGACTAGCGGGAGCCAAACCGGGGAGCTGTTTTTT	CASSPGTSGSQTGELFF
TRBJ2-7	TRBD2	TRBV10-2	.	TGCGCCAGCAGTCCCTTAACTAGCGGGAGGTCCTACGAGCAGTACTTC	CASSPLTSGRSYEQYF
TRBJ2-7	TRBD2	TRBV7-2	.	TGTGCCAGCAGCCCTAGTAGTTTGACTAGCTGGCAGCAGTACTTC	CASSPSSLTSWQQYF
TRBJ1-4	TRBD1	TRBV7-9	.	TGTGCCAGCAGCTCGTCAGGGGGCGGGTGGGAAAAACTGTTTTTT	CASSSSGGGWEKLFF
TRBJ1-3	.	TRBV5-4	.	TGTGCCAGCAGCTCGGGAAACACCATATATTTT	CASSSGNTIYF
TRBJ2-7	TRBD1	TRBV4-2	.	TGTGCCAGCAGCCCTCAACAGGGGGCTAGGGACGAGCAGTACTTC	CASSPQQGARDEQYF
TRBJ1-6	TRBD1	TRBV6-6	.	TGTGCCAGCAGTCGACCCTCGACAGGGGAGAATTCACCCCTCCACTTT	CASSRPSTGENSPLHF
TRBJ2-3	.	TRBV5-1	.	TGCGCCAGCAACCCTGGAGGGGAGATCCGAACAGATACGCAGTATTTT	CASNPGGEIRTDTQYF
TRBJ2-1	TRBD2	TRBV18	.	TGTGCCAGCTCACCTGGGTTCCGCGGGAGCGGCAATGAGCAGTTCTTC	CASSPGFRGSGNEQFF
TRBJ2-6	TRBD1	TRBV2	.	TGTGCCAGCATCTTGGACAGGGTCTCTGGGGCCAACGTCCTGACTTTC	CASILDRVSGANVLTF
TRBJ1-5	.	TRBV2	.	TGTGCCAGCAGTGAAAAACAGGCGGTGGGGCCCCAGCATTTT	CASSEKQAVGPQHF
TRBJ2-7	TRBD1	TRBV28	.	TGTGCCAGCACGGACAGGGTGAGAGAGCAGTACTTC	CASTDRVREQYF
TRBJ2-7	TRBD1	TRBV7-9	.	TGTGCCAGCAGCCCCGAGTGGGACAGATCCTACGAGCAGTACTTC	CASSPEWDRSYEQYF
TRBJ2-3	.	TRBV7-3	few	TGTGCCAGCAGCTTATCCCCTGGAGTTACGCAGTATTTT	CASSLSPGVTQYF
TRBJ1-2	TRBD1	TRBV6-2/TRBV6-3	once	TGTGCCAGCAGCCCAATCATGACAGGGCCTAACTATGGCTACACCTTC	CASSPIMTGPNYGYTF
TRBJ1-2	TRBD1	TRBV19	.	TGTGCCAGTACCCACGACAGGGGCTATGGCTACACCTTC	CASTHDRGYGYTF
TRBJ2-1	TRBD2	TRBV4-2	.	TGTGCCAGCAGCCAAAATAGCGGGAGGACGGGTGAGCAGTTCTTC	CASSQNSGRTGEQFF
TRBJ1-1	.	TRBV9	once	TGTGCCAGCAGCGTAGCTGGCAGTGAAAACACTGAAGCTTTCTTT	CASSVAGSENTEAFF
TRBJ2-7	.	TRBV21-1	once	TGTGCCAGCAGCAACCCCGGACTAGCGGGAGTCCGGGAGCAGTACTTC	CASSNPGLAGVREQYF
TRBJ2-3	TRBD2	TRBV7-2	.	TGTGCCAGCAGGATTAGCGGGAGCACAGATACGCAGTATTTT	CASRISGSTDTQYF
TRBJ2-1	TRBD2	TRBV29-1	many	TGCAGCGTTTTCCCGGGACTAGCGGGAGGCCGGGACAATGAGCAGTTCTTC	CSVFPGLAGGRDNEQFF
TRBJ1-1	.	TRBV18	.	TGTGCCAGCTCCACGGGAGGGGTCGCTTTCTTT	CASSTGGVAFF
TRBJ2-5	TRBD1	TRBV5-8	.	TGTGCCAGCAGCTCGGACAGGGCAGAGACCCAGTACTTC	CASSSDRAETQYF
TRBJ1-3	.	TRBV5-1	.	TGCGCCAGCAGCTTGGGACAGGTGGACTCTGGAAACACCATATATTTT	CASSLGQVDSGNTIYF
TRBJ2-7	TRBD1	TRBV6-5	.	TGTGCCAGCAGACCTGGGACAGGGAGAAGTCACGAGCAGTACTTC	CASRPGTGRSHEQYF
TRBJ2-3	TRBD2	TRBV5-1	.	TGCGCCAGCAGCTTGGAGACTAGCTTGGTAGATACGCAGTATTTT	CASSLETSLVDTQYF
TRBJ1-2	.	TRBV28	.	TGTGCCAGCAGTCGTAGCAACTATGGCTACACCTTC	CASSRSNYGYTF
TRBJ2-1	TRBD2	TRBV2	few	TGTGCCAGCAGTGTAGGACTAGCGGGAATGAATGAGCAGTTCTTC	CASSVGLAGMNEQFF
TRBJ2-3	.	TRBV4-2	.	TGTGCCAGCAGCCAGGTTACAGGGGGAGGGCACACAGATACGCAGTATTTT	CASSQVTGGGHTDTQYF
TRBJ1-2	TRBD1	TRBV19	.	TGTGCCAGTAGTGGAAGCGGGGACAGGGGATCAAGTAACTATGGCTACACCTTC	CASSGSGDRGSSNYGYTF
TRBJ2-2	TRBD2	TRBV9	.	TGTGCCAGCAGCGTAGTCTCACTAGCGGGTACCGGGGAGCTGTTTTTT	CASSVVSLAGTGELFF
TRBJ2-1	.	TRBV1	.	TGCACCAGCAGCCGAGGACTAGCCCCCCGATCCAATGAGCAGTTCTTC	CTSSRGLAPRSNEQFF
TRBJ2-1	.	TRBV28	few	TGTGCCAGCACCGAAGGGGGTAGTAACAATGAGCAGTTCTTC	CASTEGGSNNEQFF
TRBJ2-1	TRBD2	TRBV6-5	.	TGTGCCAGCAGGGGCGGGAGTTCTTACAATGAGCAGTTCTTC	CASRGGSSYNEQFF
TRBJ1-5	.	TRBV5-5	.	TGTGCCAGCAGCCCGGAGGGTAGTGGGGCCCCAAGTCAGCCCCAGCATTTT	CASSPEGSGAPSQPQHF
TRBJ2-2	TRBD2	TRBV6-1	few	TGTGCCAGCAGTGCGCGTAGCGGGAGGGCCGGTACCGGGGAGCTGTTTTTT	CASSARSGRAGTGELFF
TRBJ2-7	TRBD1	TRBV2	.	TGTGCCAGCAGTGGACAGGGGGCTTATGAGCAGTACTTC	CASSGQGAYEQYF
TRBJ1-1	.	TRBV5-1	few	TGCGCCAGCAGCTTACAGGGGAACACTGAAGCTTTCTTT	CASSLQGNTEAFF
TRBJ2-3	TRBD2	TRBV7-9	.	TGTGCCAGCAGCATGGGGACTAGCGGGGGCACAGATACGCAGTATTTT	CASSMGTSGGTDTQYF
TRBJ2-1	.	TRBV10-3	.	TGTGCCATCAGTCCGGGACCCGGGAGCTCCTACAATGAGCAGTTCTTC	CAISPGPGSSYNEQFF
TRBJ2-7	TRBD1	TRBV6-5	.	TGTGCCAGCAGGCAGTTGGGACAGGGGGCAGGGGAGCAGTACTTC	CASRQLGQGAGEQYF
TRBJ1-3	TRBD1	TRBV5-4	.	TGTGCCAGCAGCTTGGGGCGTTCGGGGACAGGAGGAAACACCATATATTTT	CASSLGRSGTGGNTIYF
TRBJ1-2	TRBD1	TRBV28	once	TGTGCCAGCAGTTCAATAGACAGGGACTATGGCTACACCTTC	CASSSIDRDYGYTF
TRBJ2-7	.	TRBV7-9	.	TGTGCCAGCAGCGGGTCGGGGGTCTACGAGCAGTACTTC	CASSGSGVYEQYF
TRBJ1-3	TRBD1	TRBV7-2	.	TGTGCCAGCAGCTTCAACAGGGGGGCTGGAAACACCATATATTTT	CASSFNRGAGNTIYF
TRBJ2-7	.	TRBV19	.	TGTGCCAGTACTCCAGGTGGGACTCTCAGCACCTACGAGCAGTACTTC	CASTPGGTLSTYEQYF
TRBJ1-5	.	TRBV19	.	TGTGCCAGTACTTTCGGGGGAGTGACGAATCAGCCCCAGCATTTT	CASTFGGVTNQPQHF
TRBJ1-4	TRBD1	TRBV4-3	.	TGCGCCAGCAGCCCAACCGGGACAGGGGATGAAAAACTGTTTTTT	CASSPTGTGDEKLFF
TRBJ2-7	TRBD1	TRBV6-6	few	TGTGCCAGCAGTCGTACAGGGGAAGGGGGCACTAGGGTGTACGAGCAGTACTTC	CASSRTGEGGTRVYEQYF